This TCR beta chain was recorded in a study of blood T cell repertoires in COVID-19. The wider study: Material from acute and convalescent COVID-19 was sourced from the United States, Italy and Spain. PBMCs, B-cell-depleted T cells, or T cells were the source of the cDNA or gDNA that made up the material.

Original analysis: Quantification of nucleated cells was approximated via reference gene primer amplification. TCRdb keeps only in-frame clones here, not all; method: immunoSEQ multiplex PCR. V, J and clone size reflect that table, while D and trimming were determined from the DNA. The data hold over 110,000 clones, with around three quarters observed a single time. From germline, CDR1 is SGHVS and CDR2 FQNEAQ. The CDR3 totals 14 residues. With 0 bases removed from V and 7 bases from J, the gap between germline ends came to 10 bases. The chain links TRBV7-8 to TRBJ2-1; the D gene is possibly TRBD2 (6 bases). The sequence was collected from a man older than 75 with acute or convalescent COVID-19. Material: peripheral blood. The CDR3 here is CASSLAGGGNEQFF. Here the CDR3 DNA reads TGTGCCAGCAGCTTAGCGGGCGGAGGGAATGAGCAGTTCTTC.